The 18 T cell receptor beta chains below were found in one sample sequenced in a study of early T cells in non-severe SARS-CoV-2 infection. Using its own MiXCR run on the 5' RACE reads, TCRdb lists one record per CDR3 protein. The sample lists roughly 83,000 distinct CDR3 sequences, 9.5% to 15% occurring once. The input for sequencing was whole blood, taken at baseline. All receptors derive from an adult who was a healthcare worker with PCR-confirmed SARS-CoV-2 infection or an uninfected control (not recorded which).

The chain links TRBV5-5 to TRBJ2-5, with 7 bases fitting TRBD1. Germline V gives CDR1 SGHKS, CDR2 YYEKEE (reference sequence). CDR3 size: 15 residues. J lost 4 bases, V lost 4 bases, and 10 bases had no gene match. The CDR3 nucleotides read TGTGCCAGCAGCCCGGAGTCCAGGGGGAGAGAGACCCAGTACTTC. It codes for CASSPESRGRETQYF.

The chain is built from TRBV18 and TRBJ2-1; 11 bases line up with TRBD1. The CDR3 consists of 14 residues. The germline V gene encodes CDR1 KGHSH and CDR2 LQKENI. V shed 6 bases, J shed 8 bases, and the junction held 6 bases outside the gene matches. The CDR3 reads CASSDGTGGDEQFF. The CDR3, as DNA: TGTGCCAGCTCTGATGGGACAGGGGGAGATGAGCAGTTCTTC.

This rearrangement joins TRBV6-6 to TRBJ2-1; unclear D gene. In germline, CDR1 is MNHNY, CDR2 SVGAGI (reference sequence). Between the trimmed V and J ends, which lost 7 bases and 4 bases, there was a span of 8 bases. The CDR3 has 12 residues. CDR3 amino acids: CASTRQYNEQFF. The DNA of the CDR3 is TGTGCCAGCACCCGGCAGTACAATGAGCAGTTCTTC.

This clonotype was seen ten or more times. The J gene is TRBJ2-1, the V gene TRBV9; 7 bases fit TRBD2. The CDR3 spans 16 residues. With 2 bases clipped from V and 2 bases from J, the junction kept 7 bases outside the gene matches. In germline, CDR1 is SGDLS, CDR2 YYNGEE. Here the CDR3 reads CASSVRVGGTYNEQFF. The CDR3 DNA reads as TGTGCCAGCAGCGTGAGAGTGGGAGGGACCTACAATGAGCAGTTCTTC.

This clonotype was counted many times. This rearrangement joins TRBV30 to TRBJ2-3; 8 bases are a match to TRBD2. V lost 1 base, J lost 5 bases, and 2 bases stayed unmatched. Germline V gene lookup returns CDR1 GTSNPN and CDR2 SVGIG (reference sequence). CDR3 size: 13 residues. The DNA for the CDR3 is TGTGCCTGGAGTGGGAGCGGGGGAGATACGCAGTATTTT. As protein: CAWSGSGGDTQYF. The variable domain in full, with the rest retrieved from reference TRBV30 and TRBJ2-3, is SQTIHQWPATLVQPVGSPLSLECTVEGTSNPNLYWYRQAAGRGLQLLFYSVGIGQISSEVPQNLSASRPQDRQFILSSKKLLLSDSGFYLCAWSGSGGDTQYFGPGTRLTVL.

The genes are TRBV7-9 and TRBJ2-7; no firm D call. CDR1 and CDR2 from the germline V gene are SEHNR and FQNEAQ (reference sequence). Trimming removed 4 bases at V and 1 base at J, with 14 bases between. The CDR3 consists of 15 residues. The CDR3 DNA is TGTGCCAGCAGCTCTACCGGGCCCAAGTCCTACGAGCAGTACTTC. Protein: CASSSTGPKSYEQYF.

The chain recombines TRBV11-2 with TRBJ1-6; D is unclear. This CDR3 has 13 amino acids. CDR1 and CDR2 (germline): SGHAT, FQNNGV. Trimming pared 3 bases from V and 6 bases from J, leaving 6 bases between. This CDR3 is CASSFNTNSPLHF. Written as DNA, the CDR3 is TGTGCCAGCAGCTTTAACACTAATTCACCCCTCCACTTT.

Here the CDR3 reads CASSPPGGGGSEQFF. The CDR3 DNA follows: TGTGCCAGCAGCCCCCCCGGGGGAGGAGGGAGTGAGCAGTTCTTC. The V gene is TRBV6-2 or TRBV6-3, the J gene TRBJ2-1, with a tentative D call TRBD2 (6 bases). The CDR3 spans 15 residues. V was trimmed by 6 bases and J by 9 bases, leaving 21 bases between them. Per the germline V gene, CDR1 is MNHEY and CDR2 is SVGEGT.

This clonotype showed up just a few times. Here the CDR3 DNA reads TGTGCCAGCAGCGAAACAGCTAAGCAGTTCTTC. This codes for CASSETAKQFF. The rearrangement links TRBV5-6 to TRBJ2-1; D is unresolved. The CDR3 extends over 11 amino acids. V was trimmed by 4 bases and J by 11 bases, leaving 10 bases between them. Germline CDR1 SGHDT, CDR2 YYEEEE.

This chain connects TRBV6-1 to TRBJ2-1; D possibly uses TRBD1 or TRBD2 (5 bases each). The germline V gene encodes CDR1 MNHNS and CDR2 SASEGT. The CDR3 runs 16 residues. V was trimmed by 7 bases and J by 3 bases, leaving 19 bases between them. The CDR3 coding sequence is TGTGCCAGCACCGCCATTTTCGAGGGGATCTACAATGAGCAGTTCTTC. Protein sequence: CASTAIFEGIYNEQFF.

The chain has TRBV12-3 or TRBV12-4 and TRBJ2-7; no clear D. The CDR3 has 14 amino acids. V dropped 5 bases and J dropped 1 base, with 12 bases sitting between them. Here the CDR3 reads CASSRHSSSYEQYF. CDR3 coding DNA: TGTGCCAGCAGTCGACATTCGTCGTCCTACGAGCAGTACTTC.

The chain uses TRBV10-1 and TRBJ1-2; possible D gene TRBD1, 5 bases. Germline values: CDR1 WNHNN, CDR2 SYGVQD (reference sequence). CDR3 size: 13 residues. Trimming cost V 2 bases and J 6 bases, with 10 bases left between them. CDR3 protein: CASSENRQNGYTF. The CDR3 region has the DNA TGCGCCAGCAGTGAGAATAGACAGAATGGCTACACCTTC.

There are a few counts of this clonotype. CDR3 DNA sequence: TGTGCCAGCTCACCCCCGGACCAGGTCTCCTACGAGCAGTACTTC. Residues: CASSPPDQVSYEQYF. This chain connects TRBV18 to TRBJ2-7; no clear D. Germline V gene sequence: CDR1 KGHSH, CDR2 LQKENI. Trimming pared 3 bases from V and 0 bases from J, leaving 12 bases between. The CDR3 is 15 amino acids.

The genes are TRBV27 and TRBJ1-5; D remains unclear. CDR1 is MNHEY and CDR2 is SMNVEV in the germline V gene (reference sequence). The CDR3 covers 15 residues. The V end was cut by 2 bases, the J end by 0 bases, with 8 bases between. The CDR3 sequence: CASSLEAASNQPQHF. Here the CDR3 DNA reads TGTGCCAGCAGTTTAGAGGCAGCTAGCAATCAGCCCCAGCATTTT.

This clonotype has only a few counts. This chain links TRBV18 with TRBJ1-2; D ambiguous. Trimming removed 2 bases at V and 0 bases at J, with 10 bases between. CDR3 size: 15 residues. The germline CDR1 and CDR2 sequences are KGHSH and LQKENI. The CDR3 sequence is CASSPDRTANYGYTF. DNA of the CDR3: TGTGCCAGCTCACCAGACCGGACCGCTAACTATGGCTACACCTTC.

This clonotype was seen only a few times. The rearrangement links TRBV7-9 to TRBJ2-7; possible D gene TRBD1, 6 bases. V was shortened by 5 bases and J by 3 bases, with 26 bases between the two germline ends. The CDR3 runs to 18 residues. From germline, CDR1 is SEHNR and CDR2 FQNEAQ (reference sequence). The CDR3 nucleotides are TGTGCCAGCAGCCCCACGACCACAGGGTCCGGGTCGGTCTACGAGCAGTACTTC. This sequence encodes CASSPTTTGSGSVYEQYF.

This clonotype turned up a few times. The CDR3 sequence: CASSAYRESDTQYF. The CDR3, as DNA: TGTGCCAGTAGTGCCTACAGGGAGTCAGATACGCAGTATTTT. V and J are TRBV19 and TRBJ2-3, with D possibly matching TRBD1 (6 bases). V lost 5 bases and J lost 4, with 13 bases in between. The CDR3 loop spans 14 amino acids. Per the germline V gene, CDR1 is LNHDA and CDR2 is SQIVND (reference sequence).

The chain employs TRBV7-9 and TRBJ2-7; 7 positions agree with TRBD2. The germline CDR1 and CDR2 sequences are SEHNR and FQNEAQ (reference sequence). CDR3 size: 13 residues. V gave up 5 bases and J gave up 4 bases; unmatched junction bases: 5. The CDR3 sequence: CASSHGGEYEQYF. The CDR3 DNA follows: TGTGCCAGCAGCCATGGGGGGGAGTACGAGCAGTACTTC.